This T cell receptor beta chain was captured in a study of shared clonotypes between healthy human individuals. The study, taken as a whole, reports: Several donors had about 5% of their naive CD4 clonotypes in common.

Trimming left V 5 bases short and J 3 bases short, with 15 bases between. The CDR3 length is 15 residues. Germline CDR1 is SEHNR and CDR2 is FQNEAQ (reference sequence). About this clone itself: Its antigen is unidentified.

The repertoire was sequenced with immunoSEQ multiplex PCR; TCRdb's copy has only in-frame clones and lacks some. The sample has fewer than 400,000 clones, approximately 79% seen once. This TCR was sampled from a man aged 30 to 39 in good health. The source material was memory CD4+ T cells sorted from blood. The subset was: CD45RA-negative fraction. The gene calls are TRBV7-9 and TRBJ2-3; either TRBD1 or TRBD2 may supply D (5 bases each). The CDR3 sequence: CASSPGTIGTDTQYF. The DNA for the CDR3 is TGTGCCAGCAGCCCCGGGACCATCGGGACAGATACGCAGTATTTT. Complete variable domain (other parts from reference TRBV7-9 and TRBJ2-3): DTGVSQNPRHKITKRGQNVTFRCDPISEHNRLYWYRQTLGQGPEFLTYFQNEAQLEKSRLLSDRFSAERPKGSFSTLEIQRTEQGDSAMYLCASSPGTIGTDTQYFGPGTRLTVL.